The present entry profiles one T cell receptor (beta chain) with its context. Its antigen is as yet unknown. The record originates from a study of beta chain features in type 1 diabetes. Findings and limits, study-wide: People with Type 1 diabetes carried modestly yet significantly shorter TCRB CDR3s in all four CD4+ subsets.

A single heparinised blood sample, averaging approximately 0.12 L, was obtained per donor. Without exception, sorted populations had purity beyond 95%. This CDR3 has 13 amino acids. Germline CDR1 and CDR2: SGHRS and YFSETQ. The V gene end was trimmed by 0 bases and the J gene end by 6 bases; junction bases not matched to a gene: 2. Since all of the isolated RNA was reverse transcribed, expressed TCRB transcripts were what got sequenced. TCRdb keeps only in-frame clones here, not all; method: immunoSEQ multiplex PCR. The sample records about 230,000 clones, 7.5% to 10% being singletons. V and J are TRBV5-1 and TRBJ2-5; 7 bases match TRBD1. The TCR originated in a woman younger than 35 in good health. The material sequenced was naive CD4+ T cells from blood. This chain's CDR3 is CASSLGQGQTQYF. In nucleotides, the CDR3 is TGCGCCAGCAGCTTGGGACAGGGCCAGACCCAGTACTTC.